The 21 T cell receptor beta chains given below trace back to one sample, sequenced in a study of T-cell reconstitution after alpha-beta-depleted transplantation in children. The TCRbeta library was prepared with unique molecular identifiers. Each CDR3 protein gets one entry after TCRdb re-called the PCR reads with MiXCR. The data hold around 360,000 distinct CDR3 sequences, with 10% observed a single time. The sequences come from PBMCs from the stem cell graft donor, collected from the stem cell graft. The receptors derive from a human donor who donated a stem cell graft to a child with acute lymphoblastic leukemia.

This clonotype has more than one count but fewer than ten. The CDR3 is CASSRQGKTSPLHF. CDR3 sequence (DNA): TGTGCCAGCAGTAGACAGGGCAAAACTTCACCCCTCCACTTT. The chain is built from TRBV6-5 and TRBJ1-6; 7 bases are shared with TRBD1. The V gene end was trimmed by 5 bases and the J gene end by 9 bases; junction bases not matched to a gene: 7. Germline-derived CDR1 and CDR2 are MNHEY and SVGAGI. The CDR3 is 14 amino acids.

This clonotype has a count of ten or more. The rearrangement links TRBV5-1 to TRBJ2-5; D call uncertain. The CDR3 is 13 residues long. Trimming shortened V by 4 bases and J by 2 bases, and 9 bases separated the two germline ends. Germline loops: CDR1 SGHRS, CDR2 YFSETQ. This chain's CDR3 is CASSTRAQETQYF. For the CDR3, the DNA is TGCGCCAGCAGCACCCGAGCGCAAGAGACCCAGTACTTC.

The table lists this clonotype with many counts. The chain links TRBV14 to TRBJ2-2; D not resolved. The CDR3 has 12 amino acids. Trimming left V 6 bases short and J 1 base short, with 3 bases between. Germline CDR1 and CDR2: SGHDN and FVKESK. The CDR3 reads CASSQNTGELFF. In DNA form, the CDR3 reads TGTGCCAGCAGTCAGAACACCGGGGAGCTGTTTTTT.

A few counts support this clonotype. The CDR3 sequence is CAWSAGQGRTEAFF. As DNA, the CDR3 is TGTGCCTGGAGTGCCGGACAGGGGCGAACTGAAGCTTTCTTT. V is TRBV30 and J is TRBJ1-1, with 9 bases fitting TRBD1. Per the germline V gene, CDR1 is GTSNPN and CDR2 is SVGIG (reference sequence). The CDR3 has 14 residues. V shed 1 base and J 5 bases; nucleotides not matched to a gene: 5.

In its sample, this clonotype was seen many times. The rearrangement uses TRBV7-9 and TRBJ1-5, with D perhaps TRBD1 (6 bases). Germline V gene data show CDR1 as SEHNR and CDR2 as FQNEAQ (reference sequence). V dropped 3 bases and J dropped 10 bases, with 10 bases sitting between them. The CDR3 totals 12 residues. CDR3 in amino acids: CASSFDRPPQHF. The CDR3, as DNA: TGTGCCAGCAGCTTTGACAGGCCCCCCCAGCATTTT.

The rearrangement joins TRBV7-2 to TRBJ2-7, with D perhaps TRBD2 (5 bases). Looked up from germline, CDR1 is SGHTA and CDR2 is FQGNSA. Trimming cost V 5 bases and J 2 bases, with 16 bases left between them. The length of the CDR3 is 15 residues. The CDR3 region is CASSEGPGGPYEQYF. The DNA of the CDR3 is TGTGCCAGCAGCGAGGGCCCTGGTGGCCCCTACGAGCAGTACTTC.

This clonotype occurred many times. The CDR3 DNA follows: TGTGCCAGCAGTCCATGGACGGCGAACACCGGGGAGCTGTTTTTT. Residues: CASSPWTANTGELFF. This rearrangement joins TRBV28 to TRBJ2-2; the D is unclear. The CDR3 spans 15 residues. V was trimmed by 5 bases and J by 0 bases, leaving 10 bases between them. CDR1 and CDR2 (germline): MDHEN, SYDVKM.

The chain carries TRBV20-1 and TRBJ2-3; D possibly uses TRBD1 or TRBD2 (5 bases each). With 5 bases removed from V and 9 bases from J, the gap between germline ends came to 12 bases. The CDR3 is 11 residues long. CDR1 and CDR2 (germline): DFQATT, SNEGSKA (reference sequence). The CDR3 DNA sequence: TGCAGTGCTGATGTGGGGGACACGCAGTATTTT. It translates to CSADVGDTQYF.

In nucleotides, the CDR3 is TGTGCCAGCAAAAAATTCGGGGGCGGCGGCTACACCTTC. This translates into CASKKFGGGGYTF. V and J are TRBV7-9 and TRBJ1-2, with D possibly matching TRBD1 (6 bases). Germline V gene lookup returns CDR1 SEHNR and CDR2 FQNEAQ (reference sequence). The V gene lost 7 bases and the J gene lost 8 bases, with 17 bases spanning the gap. CDR3 length: 13 amino acids. The entire variable domain, with the rest obtained from reference TRBV7-9 and TRBJ1-2, is as follows: DTGVSQNPRHKITKRGQNVTFRCDPISEHNRLYWYRQTLGQGPEFLTYFQNEAQLEKSRLLSDRFSAERPKGSFSTLEIQRTEQGDSAMYLCASKKFGGGGYTFGSGTRLTVV.

This chain connects TRBV20-1 to TRBJ2-1; D remains unclear. Germline-derived CDR1 and CDR2 are DFQATT and SNEGSKA (reference sequence). The CDR3 is 13 amino acids. V was shortened by 0 bases and J by 12 bases, with 15 bases between the two germline ends. CDR3 sequence reads: CSARDRVGWGQFF. CDR3 bases: TGCAGTGCTAGAGATCGGGTCGGCTGGGGGCAGTTCTTC.

The table lists this clonotype with many counts. This sequence joins TRBV24-1 and TRBJ1-6; the D gene is possibly TRBD1 (6 bases). This CDR3 region has 15 residues. V was pared by 3 bases and J by 2 bases, with 7 bases between. CDR1 and CDR2 from the germline V gene are KGHDR and SFDVKD. DNA of the CDR3: TGTGCCACCAGTGATGGACAGACCTATAATTCACCCCTCCACTTT. This encodes CATSDGQTYNSPLHF.

This clonotype was recorded at least ten times. The chain is built from TRBV5-1 and TRBJ2-3, with 8 bases identical to TRBD1. Germline CDR1 is SGHRS and CDR2 is YFSETQ. The CDR3 is made up of 15 amino acids. Trimming took 4 bases from V and 1 from J; bases not matched to a gene: 5. The CDR3 protein is CASSPTGGGTDTQYF. CDR3 coding DNA: TGCGCCAGCAGCCCTACAGGGGGTGGCACAGATACGCAGTATTTT.

This clonotype has just a few counts. This chain links TRBV6-5 with TRBJ2-2, with unresolved D. This CDR3 contains 15 residues. The V end was cut by 2 bases, the J end by 0 bases, with 7 bases between. The V gene's germline CDR1 is MNHEY and CDR2 SVGAGI. The CDR3 region is CASSYAATNTGELFF. The DNA for the CDR3 is TGTGCCAGCAGTTACGCGGCCACGAACACCGGGGAGCTGTTTTTT.

This clonotype was seen more than once but under ten times. The CDR3 DNA sequence: TGTGCCAGCAGCACCGTGGACAGGGTGGCCGAGCAGTACTTC. It yields the protein CASSTVDRVAEQYF. The rearrangement joins TRBV28 to TRBJ2-7; TRBD1 matches 8 bases. The CDR3 totals 14 residues. The V and J ends lost 6 bases and 6 bases, in that order; junction bases with no gene match: 10. Germline-derived CDR1 and CDR2 are MDHEN and SYDVKM.

V and J are TRBV27 and TRBJ1-1; D call uncertain. CDR1 is MNHEY and CDR2 is SMNVEV in the germline V gene (reference sequence). V dropped 5 bases and J dropped 1 base, with 11 bases sitting between them. This CDR3 spans 14 amino acids. CDR3 region: CASSPLRGNTEAFF. The CDR3 bases are TGTGCCAGCAGTCCACTCCGGGGGAACACTGAAGCTTTCTTT.

There are many counts of this clonotype. The chain is built from TRBV10-3 and TRBJ2-7; tentative D call: TRBD1 (6 bases). Germline CDR1 reads ENHRY; CDR2 reads SYGVKD. The CDR3 length is 14 residues. V was shortened by 6 bases and J by 1 base, with 13 bases between the two germline ends. The CDR3 DNA is TGTGCCATCAGGGGGGCCCGGAGGTCCTACGAGCAGTACTTC. As protein: CAIRGARRSYEQYF.

The table lists this clonotype with many counts. The CDR3 sequence: CASASEGQGAGDTQYF. The CDR3 nucleotides are TGTGCCAGCGCCAGCGAGGGACAGGGGGCGGGAGATACGCAGTATTTT. The rearrangement links TRBV2 to TRBJ2-3; 12 bases are shared with TRBD1. The CDR3 loop spans 16 amino acids. The V gene's germline CDR1 is SNHLY and CDR2 FYNNEI. The trim removed 8 bases at V and 5 bases at J, leaving 11 bases unmatched.

The rearrangement joins TRBV20-1 to TRBJ1-2; a weak D match, TRBD1 (6 bases). This CDR3 comprises 12 residues. In germline, CDR1 is DFQATT, CDR2 SNEGSKA (reference sequence). Deletions cut 6 bases from V and 4 bases from J, with 12 bases between. CDR3 region: CSAGQRAYGYTF. The CDR3 coding sequence is TGCAGTGCCGGACAGAGAGCCTATGGCTACACCTTC.

The chain joins TRBV3-1 to TRBJ2-2, with D hard to call. The ends were cut back, 0 bases at V and 2 bases at J, with 7 bases in the middle. The germline V gene has CDR1 LGHDT and CDR2 YNNKEL (reference sequence). CDR3 length: 15 residues. CDR3 loop: CASSQEPANTGELFF. The CDR3 region has the DNA TGTGCCAGCAGCCAAGAGCCAGCCAACACCGGGGAGCTGTTTTTT.

This clonotype was counted a few times. CDR3 in DNA: TGCAGTGCTAGAAAAGCGGGATTGAGGGAGACCCAGTACTTC. The encoded protein is CSARKAGLRETQYF. The chain employs TRBV20-1 and TRBJ2-5; TRBD2 matches at 7 bases. CDR1 DFQATT and CDR2 SNEGSKA come from the germline V gene (reference sequence). This CDR3 contains 14 residues. The V gene end was trimmed by 2 bases and the J gene end by 5 bases; junction bases not matched to a gene: 8.

The CDR3 loop reads CASSRDIVNTEAFF. CDR3 nucleotides: TGCGCCAGCAGCCGGGACATAGTGAACACTGAAGCTTTCTTT. The chain combines TRBV5-1 with TRBJ1-1; perhaps TRBD1 as D (6 bases). The CDR3 length is 14 residues. Trimming removed 4 bases at V and 0 bases at J, with 10 bases between. The germline gives CDR1 SGHRS, CDR2 YFSETQ.